This TCR beta chain comes out of a study of blood T cell repertoires in COVID-19. Unmatched junction bases numbered 10, after V lost 2 bases and J lost 10 bases. Per the germline V gene, CDR1 is SEHNR and CDR2 is FQNEAQ (reference sequence). CDR3 length: 15 amino acids. Sequenced by immunoSEQ multiplex PCR; TCRdb stores in-frame clones only, minus some. Among around 55,000 clones listed, approximately 78% were seen once. The chain recombines TRBV7-9 with TRBJ1-1; TRBD1 agrees at 10 bases. The receptor was derived from a human donor in a cohort sampled during active or convalescent COVID-19. The sequencing input was peripheral blood. The CDR3 DNA follows: TGTGCCAGCAGCTTATTGACCGGGACAGGGGCCCCAGCTTTCTTT. Its translation is CASSLLTGTGAPAFF.